The rows below give T cell receptor beta chains drawn from one sample of a study of blood T cell repertoires in COVID-19. This table comes from immunoSEQ multiplex PCR, and its TCRdb copy is limited to in-frame clones, with some not included. The sample holds about 200,000 clones, around nine tenths seen once. Sequenced material: peripheral blood. The receptors derive from a man aged 50 to 59 with COVID-19, enrolled during active disease. The CDR3 runs from the conserved cysteine through the conserved F or W. The D gene is left open where the match is weak. Some rows mark clone size as missing; the rest say once, few, many or name a class of expanded clone.

size | J | D | V | DNA | CDR3
- | TRBJ1-4 | - | TRBV30 | TGTGCCTGGAGTGTCTTGGGAGGGAATGAAAAACTGTTTTTT | CAWSVLGGNEKLFF
- | TRBJ1-2 | - | TRBV29-1 | TGCAGCGCCGGCAGGGACACAGCCTCTTCGCGTGGCTACACCTTC | CSAGRDTASSRGYTF
- | TRBJ2-3 | - | TRBV27 | TGTGCCAGCAGCTCCACGGGAAGAGGAGTTAGCACAGATACGCAGTATTTT | CASSSTGRGVSTDTQYF
few | TRBJ1-4 | - | TRBV7-8 | TGTGCCAGCGCAGGGTCGACTAATGAAAAACTGTTTTTT | CASAGSTNEKLFF
- | TRBJ1-5 | TRBD1 | TRBV19 | TGTGCCAGTAGTGTAGGGACAGGGGGGAATAGCAATCAGCCCCAGCATTTT | CASSVGTGGNSNQPQHF
- | TRBJ2-7 | - | TRBV19 | TGTGCCAGTACCCCCGCGGTTTTTTCCTACGAGCAGTACTTC | CASTPAVFSYEQYF
few | TRBJ2-7 | TRBD2 | TRBV11-3 | TGTGCCAGCAGCTTAGCTGCGACTAGCGGCGAGCAGTACTTC | CASSLAATSGEQYF
- | TRBJ1-1 | - | TRBV24-1 | TGTGCCACCAGTGATTCTAGCGTTAACACTGAAGCTTTCTTT | CATSDSSVNTEAFF
- | TRBJ2-1 | TRBD2 | TRBV7-9 | TGTGCCAGCAGGGGGACTAGCGGGAGATACAATGAGCAGTTCTTC | CASRGTSGRYNEQFF
- | TRBJ2-3 | TRBD2 | TRBV19 | TGTGCCAGTTCTAGGGGGTCTAGCGGGAGGGCCCCTGGCACAGATACGCAGTATTTT | CASSRGSSGRAPGTDTQYF
- | TRBJ2-7 | - | TRBV19 | TGTGCCACTAAACCGGGACTTCCGGCGGGGGAGCAGTACTTC | CATKPGLPAGEQYF
few | TRBJ1-2 | - | TRBV6-6 | TGTGCCAGCAGCCGGGACATCAACTATGGCTACACCTTC | CASSRDINYGYTF
- | TRBJ1-5 | TRBD1 | TRBV19 | TGTGCCAGTAGTACGGGACAGGGGGCTTGGCAGCCCCAGCATTTT | CASSTGQGAWQPQHF
- | TRBJ2-2 | TRBD2 | TRBV27 | TGTGCCAGCAGTTTAGAACAGCCGAGAGCGGGGGGGCCTAACACCGGGGAGCTGTTTTTT | CASSLEQPRAGGPNTGELFF
- | TRBJ1-2 | TRBD1 | TRBV11-2 | TGTGCCAGCAGCACGGGGACAGGGGGCGAGTCTTCCTATGGCTACACCTTC | CASSTGTGGESSYGYTF
- | TRBJ2-1 | TRBD1 | TRBV14 | TGTGCCAGCAGCCAACAGGGGGCGATTGCTGAGCAGTTCTTC | CASSQQGAIAEQFF
- | TRBJ2-2 | TRBD1 | TRBV4-3 | TGCGCCAGCAGCCACGAGGGACAGGGGGCCATCGGGGAGCTGTTTTTT | CASSHEGQGAIGELFF
- | TRBJ1-4 | TRBD1 | TRBV5-1 | TGCGCCAGCAGCGCCCGGTGGACAGGGGTTGAAAAACTGTTTTTT | CASSARWTGVEKLFF
- | TRBJ2-5 | TRBD2 | TRBV5-4 | TGTGCCAGCAGCTTGGCCGGACTAGCGGGACGAGAGACCCAGTACTTC | CASSLAGLAGRETQYF
- | TRBJ2-7 | TRBD1 | TRBV10-3 | TGTGCCATCAGGAGGACAGGGTCCCACGAGCAGTACTTC | CAIRRTGSHEQYF
- | TRBJ1-6 | TRBD1 | TRBV18 | TGTGCCAGCTCACCATCAGGGGGGAATTCACCCCTCCACTTT | CASSPSGGNSPLHF
few | TRBJ1-1 | - | TRBV19 | TGTGCCAGTAGTAGCGGGGACGAAGCTTTCTTT | CASSSGDEAFF
- | TRBJ2-1 | TRBD2 | TRBV9 | TGTGCCAGCAGCGTAGAGTCAGGCCCCCGGGGGGGGGCCGTGAATGAGCAGTTCTTC | CASSVESGPRGGAVNEQFF
- | TRBJ2-5 | TRBD1 | TRBV5-1 | TGCGCCAGCAGCTACTGGACAGGGGGGGAGACCCAGTACTTC | CASSYWTGGETQYF
- | TRBJ1-2 | TRBD1 | TRBV18 | TGTGCCAGCTTAGCCGGGACAGGCAATAAAGACACCTTC | CASLAGTGNKDTF
- | TRBJ2-7 | - | TRBV5-1 | TGCGCCAGCAGCTTGGGAACAGCCGTCTACGAGCAGTACTTC | CASSLGTAVYEQYF